The 21 T cell receptor beta chains below all came from one sample that was sequenced in a study of follicular helper T cells after annual influenza vaccination. Generated by immunoSEQ multiplex PCR, the TCRdb table keeps only in-frame clones and is missing some. The sample lists some 5,000 clones; 82% were seen once. Time point here: 2015-2016 season, pre-vaccination. The material sequenced was CXCR5+ CD38- circulating T follicular helper cells from blood, taken on the day of influenza vaccination. Noted subset: circulating Tfh, non-naive CD4+CXCR5+PD-1+ (ICOS+CD38+ or ICOS-CD38-). These receptor sequences come from an adult who received the influenza vaccine.

The CDR3 loop is CASSGSRSGGAQETQYF. CDR3 DNA sequence: TGTGCCAGCAGCGGGTCCCGTAGCGGGGGGGCCCAAGAGACCCAGTACTTC. The V gene is TRBV9, the J gene TRBJ2-5; 11 bases line up with TRBD2. The CDR3 covers 17 residues. V shed 3 bases and J 1 base; nucleotides not matched to a gene: 8. Germline loops: CDR1 SGDLS, CDR2 YYNGEE.

The chain has TRBV5-4 and TRBJ2-2; D unclear. The CDR3 is 14 amino acids. With 3 bases removed from V and 4 bases from J, the gap between germline ends came to 10 bases. Germline CDR1 reads SGHNT; CDR2 reads YYREEE (reference sequence). This CDR3 is CASSSAGVTGELFF. DNA of the CDR3: TGTGCCAGCAGCTCCGCTGGGGTCACCGGGGAGCTGTTTTTT.

This clone was seen only a few times. The chain is built from TRBV6-1 and TRBJ2-2; 8 nucleotides align to TRBD2. Trimming took 8 bases from V and 2 from J; bases not matched to a gene: 4. Germline loops: CDR1 MNHNS, CDR2 SASEGT. There are 14 residues in the CDR3. The CDR3 coding sequence is TGTGCCAGCCGCCGGGGGGGAAACACCGGGGAGCTGTTTTTT. Protein sequence: CASRRGGNTGELFF.

This chain joins TRBV7-8 and TRBJ2-6; D not certain. This CDR3 spans 16 amino acids. Trimming stripped 6 bases from V and 0 bases from J, with 12 bases between. The germline V gene encodes CDR1 SGHVS and CDR2 FQNEAQ. CDR3 DNA sequence: TGTGCCAGCAGTCCTATGGATATCTCTGGGGCCAACGTCCTGACTTTC. This codes for CASSPMDISGANVLTF.

The chain links TRBV15 to TRBJ1-3, with D unresolved. CDR3 length: 14 amino acids. Germline V lookup: CDR1 LNHNV, CDR2 YYDKDF (reference sequence). Trimming shortened V by 5 bases and J by 0 bases, and 8 bases separated the two germline ends. The CDR3 bases are TGTGCCACCAGCGCACAGACCTCTGGAAACACCATATATTTT. Protein: CATSAQTSGNTIYF.

V usage is TRBV18 and J usage is TRBJ2-7; D is uncertain. The V gene's germline CDR1 is KGHSH and CDR2 LQKENI. Trimming removed 1 base at V and 4 bases at J, with 14 bases between. This CDR3 has 15 amino acids. CDR3 in DNA: TGTGCCAGCTCACCACTCGCCGTCGAATTTTACGAGCAGTACTTC. It yields the protein CASSPLAVEFYEQYF.

Only one count was recorded for this clone. The rearrangement uses TRBV18 and TRBJ1-1; TRBD1 aligns across 7 bases. The CDR3 is 15 residues long. J lost 2 bases, V lost 6 bases, and 9 bases had no gene match. CDR1 KGHSH and CDR2 LQKENI come from the germline V gene. CDR3 amino acids: CASSLTGTVNTEAFF. CDR3 bases: TGTGCCAGCTCCCTCACCGGGACAGTTAACACTGAAGCTTTCTTT.

This chain connects TRBV28 to TRBJ2-5; the D gene is possibly TRBD2 (6 bases). Germline V gene data show CDR1 as MDHEN and CDR2 as SYDVKM. V was pared by 6 bases and J by 5 bases, with 16 bases between. The CDR3 runs to 14 residues. The CDR3 here is CASREGTVVETQYF. CDR3 DNA sequence: TGTGCCAGCAGAGAGGGGACTGTCGTGGAGACCCAGTACTTC.

The chain couples TRBV11-2 to TRBJ1-2; D is ambiguous. V lost 0 bases and J lost 2, with 10 bases in between. The CDR3 totals 15 residues. Germline loops: CDR1 SGHAT, CDR2 FQNNGV. Here the CDR3 reads CASSLDGPTNYGYTF. The CDR3 DNA reads TGTGCCAGCAGCTTAGATGGACCGACGAACTATGGCTACACCTTC. Combining the CDR3 with reference TRBV11-2 and TRBJ1-2 gives the whole variable domain EAGVAQSPRYKIIEKRQSVAFWCNPISGHATLYWYQQILGQGPKLLIQFQNNGVVDDSQLPKDRFSAERLKGVDSTLKIQPAKLEDSAVYLCASSLDGPTNYGYTFGSGTRLTVV.

This clone came up a few times. CDR3 DNA: TGTGCCAGCAGTTCAGACAGGTACTACGAGCAGTACTTC. Amino acid sequence: CASSSDRYYEQYF. The V and J genes are TRBV7-8 and TRBJ2-7, with a possible D match to TRBD1 (6 bases). Trimming removed 6 bases at V and 3 bases at J, with 12 bases between. Germline CDR1 and CDR2: SGHVS and FQNEAQ. CDR3 length equals 13 residues.

The chain uses TRBV5-1 and TRBJ2-1; TRBD2 agrees at 8 bases. The CDR3 consists of 16 residues. Looked up from germline, CDR1 is SGHRS and CDR2 is YFSETQ. J was trimmed by 5 bases and V by 1 base; bases with no gene match: 8. This CDR3 reads CASSLIAGQKDNEQFF. For the CDR3, the DNA is TGCGCCAGCAGCTTGATAGCGGGGCAGAAAGACAATGAGCAGTTCTTC.

The chain recombines TRBV5-1 with TRBJ2-1; the D gene is possibly TRBD1 (6 bases). The CDR3 length is 14 residues. V shed 5 bases and J shed 6 bases, with 15 bases lying between them. Per germline, CDR1 SGHRS and CDR2 YFSETQ. This CDR3 is CASSSGTMGNEQFF. The CDR3 nucleotides read TGCGCCAGCAGTTCAGGGACAATGGGCAATGAGCAGTTCTTC.

The chain employs TRBV27 and TRBJ1-6; D call uncertain. CDR1 MNHEY and CDR2 SMNVEV come from the germline V gene (reference sequence). The CDR3 has 13 residues. Trimming took off 5 bases at V and 9 bases at J, with 11 bases between the two ends. The CDR3 DNA reads as TGTGCCAGCAGTCACCAATTGGGTTCACCCCTCCACTTT. This gives the protein CASSHQLGSPLHF.

The rearrangement joins TRBV10-2 to TRBJ2-7; D may be TRBD1 (6 bases). The CDR3 runs to 14 residues. Trimming removed 3 bases from V and 1 base from J, with 10 bases in between. CDR1 is WSHSY and CDR2 is SAAADI in the germline V gene. In DNA, the CDR3 is TGCGCCAGCAGTGACTTTGGACAGTCCTACGAGCAGTACTTC. Its protein product is CASSDFGQSYEQYF.

The genes are TRBV5-4 and TRBJ1-2; no definite D call. The CDR3 runs to 13 residues. CDR1 is SGHNT, CDR2 YYREEE, per germline (reference sequence). The V end was cut by 1 base, the J end by 8 bases, with 12 bases between. The CDR3 region is CASSLNVFGGYTF. The DNA for the CDR3 is TGTGCCAGCAGCTTGAATGTGTTTGGGGGCTACACCTTC.

The chain carries TRBV11-3 and TRBJ2-1; TRBD2 matches at 8 bases. The CDR3 runs to 14 residues. V shed 3 bases and J 4 bases; nucleotides not matched to a gene: 2. Germline-derived CDR1 and CDR2 are SGHNT and YENEEA. The chain's CDR3 is CASSFGGEYNEQFF. CDR3 coding DNA: TGTGCCAGCAGCTTCGGGGGGGAGTACAATGAGCAGTTCTTC.

This chain joins TRBV5-5 and TRBJ2-7; a weak D match, TRBD1 (6 bases). This CDR3 has 15 residues. Germline assignment: CDR1 SGHKS and CDR2 YYEKEE (reference sequence). Trimming removed 4 bases from V and 2 bases from J, with 16 bases in between. The CDR3 nucleotides are TGTGCCAGCAGCCCCAGGGCAGGGGTGACCTACGAGCAGTACTTC. Translating gives CASSPRAGVTYEQYF.

A single count supports this clone. The rearrangement joins TRBV19 to TRBJ2-4; the D gene is possibly TRBD1 (5 bases). The CDR3 has 13 amino acids. CDR1 is LNHDA, CDR2 SQIVND, per germline (reference sequence). V was pared by 5 bases and J by 6 bases, with 11 bases between. The CDR3 nucleotides are TGTGCCAGTAGTGGTCAGGGTAGAAACATTCAGTACTTC. Translated: CASSGQGRNIQYF.

The CDR3 sequence is CASSLAPSGGLQETQYF. The CDR3 DNA reads TGTGCCAGCAGCTTGGCTCCTAGCGGGGGTCTCCAAGAGACCCAGTACTTC. The V and J genes are TRBV5-4 and TRBJ2-5; TRBD2 matches at 10 bases. The CDR3 is 17 amino acids. CDR1 and CDR2 (germline): SGHNT, YYREEE (reference sequence). V gave up 0 bases and J gave up 1 base; unmatched junction bases: 6.

The rearrangement uses TRBV7-2 and TRBJ2-3, with 8 positions matching TRBD1. This CDR3 region has 15 residues. Germline assignment: CDR1 SGHTA and CDR2 FQGNSA. V dropped 5 bases and J dropped 1; count of bases not matched to a gene: 5. For the CDR3, the DNA is TGTGCCAGCAGCCCCTTGACAGGGGGCACAGATACGCAGTATTTT. This translates into CASSPLTGGTDTQYF.

V is TRBV7-2 and J is TRBJ1-4; the match to TRBD1 covers 8 bases. Germline V gene sequence: CDR1 SGHTA, CDR2 FQGNSA. The CDR3 sequence is 15 residues long. Trimming took 5 bases from V and 6 from J; bases not matched to a gene: 8. CDR3 residues: CASSPGRTGHEKLFF. CDR3 DNA sequence: TGTGCCAGCAGCCCAGGGCGGACAGGGCATGAAAAACTGTTTTTT.